The clone carrying this T cell receptor beta chain showed up just a few times. Antigen specificity is unknown. For sorted subsets, 150 to 250 ng DNA per replicate equaled 30,000 or so T cell genomes. This table comes from immunoSEQ multiplex PCR, and its TCRdb copy is limited to in-frame clones, with some not included. Of 600,000 to 750,000 clones listed, less than 95% are singletons. The V and J ends lost 0 bases and 1 base respectively, with 6 bases between them. Germline CDR1 reads GTSNPN; CDR2 reads SVGIG (reference sequence). This CDR3 has 13 residues. All the donors were Caucasian adults who lived in Nashville, Tennessee. The sample belongs to a study of shared clonotypes between healthy human individuals. On the study more broadly: The cohort had a couple of women and a few men, ages 18 to 49.

Study conclusions and caveats: When naive CD4 clonotypes were compared across several donors, 4% to 6.5% were shared.

This receptor was obtained from a man between 18 and 29 years old in good health. Some clones in this sample may be carry-over from other donors' samples. Sequenced: memory CD8+ T cells from PBMCs. Subset defined: CD45RO+ cells pooled with CCR7-negative TemRA cells. The chain has TRBV30 and TRBJ1-1; no clear D. The CDR3 region is CAWSVSENTEAFF. CDR3 sequence (DNA): TGTGCCTGGAGTGTCTCGGAGAACACTGAAGCTTTCTTT.